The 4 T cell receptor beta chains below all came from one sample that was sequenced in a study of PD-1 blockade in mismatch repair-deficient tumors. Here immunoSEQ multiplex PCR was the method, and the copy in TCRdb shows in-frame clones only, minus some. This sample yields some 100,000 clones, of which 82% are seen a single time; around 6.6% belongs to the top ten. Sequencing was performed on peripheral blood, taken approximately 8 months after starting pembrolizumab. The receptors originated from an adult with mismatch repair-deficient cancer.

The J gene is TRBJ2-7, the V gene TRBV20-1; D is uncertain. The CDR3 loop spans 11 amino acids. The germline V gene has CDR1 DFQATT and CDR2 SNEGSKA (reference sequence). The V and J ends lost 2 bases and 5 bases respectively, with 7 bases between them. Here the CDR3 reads CSARKVDEQYF. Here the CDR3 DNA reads TGCAGTGCTAGAAAGGTAGACGAGCAGTACTTC.

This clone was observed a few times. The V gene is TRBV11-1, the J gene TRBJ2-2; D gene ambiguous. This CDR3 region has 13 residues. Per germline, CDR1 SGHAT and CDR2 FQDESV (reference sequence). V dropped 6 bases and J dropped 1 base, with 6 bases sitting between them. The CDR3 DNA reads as TGTGCCAGCAGTCGCATGAACACCGGGGAGCTGTTTTTT. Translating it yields CASSRMNTGELFF.

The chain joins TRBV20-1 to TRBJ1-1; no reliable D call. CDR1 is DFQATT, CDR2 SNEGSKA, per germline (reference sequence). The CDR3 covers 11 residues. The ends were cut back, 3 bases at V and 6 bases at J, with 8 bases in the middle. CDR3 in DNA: TGCAGTGCTAGGGGTATGGCTGAAGCTTTCTTT. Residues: CSARGMAEAFF.

Here the CDR3 reads CASSQDKQGWNTEAFF. DNA for the CDR3: TGTGCCAGCAGCCAAGATAAGCAGGGGTGGAACACTGAAGCTTTCTTT. The genes are TRBV14 and TRBJ1-1, with D maybe TRBD1 (6 bases). Germline assignment: CDR1 SGHDN and CDR2 FVKESK. The CDR3 is 16 amino acids. The V end lost 0 bases, the J end lost 1 base, and 12 bases lay between the germline ends.